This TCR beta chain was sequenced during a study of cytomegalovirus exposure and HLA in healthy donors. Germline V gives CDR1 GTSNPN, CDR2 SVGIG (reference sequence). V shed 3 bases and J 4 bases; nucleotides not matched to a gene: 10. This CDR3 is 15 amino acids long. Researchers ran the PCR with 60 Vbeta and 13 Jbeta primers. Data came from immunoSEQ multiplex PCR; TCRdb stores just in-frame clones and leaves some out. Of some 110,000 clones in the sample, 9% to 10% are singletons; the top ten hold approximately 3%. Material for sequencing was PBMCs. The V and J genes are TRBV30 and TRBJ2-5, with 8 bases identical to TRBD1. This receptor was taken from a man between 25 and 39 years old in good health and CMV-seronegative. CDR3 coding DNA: TGTGCCTGGAGACCGACAGGGGCCGCCGGAGAGACCCAGTACTTC. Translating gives CAWRPTGAAGETQYF.